This T cell receptor beta chain was recorded in a study of control samples from healthy donors and cancer patients. Sequencing was performed with immunoSEQ multiplex PCR; in TCRdb, only in-frame clones are kept and a portion is missing. The sample records about 140,000 clones, around nine tenths being singletons. Sequences were obtained from blood. This receptor was taken from a woman in her twenties or thirties in good health.

In DNA form, the CDR3 reads TGTGCCAGTAGTATATCGAGACTAGCTGGAGAGACCCAGTACTTC. As protein: CASSISRLAGETQYF. The chain uses TRBV19 and TRBJ2-5, with 7 bases fitting TRBD2. CDR3 length equals 15 residues. V lost 2 bases to trimming and J lost 4 bases; unmatched junction nucleotides: 7. Per the germline V gene, CDR1 is LNHDA and CDR2 is SQIVND (reference sequence). Complete variable domain (other parts from reference TRBV19 and TRBJ2-5): DGGITQSPKYLFRKEGQNVTLSCEQNLNHDAMYWYRQDPGQGLRLIYYSQIVNDFQKGDIAEGYSVSREKKESFPLTVTSAQKNPTAFYLCASSISRLAGETQYFGPGTRLLVL.